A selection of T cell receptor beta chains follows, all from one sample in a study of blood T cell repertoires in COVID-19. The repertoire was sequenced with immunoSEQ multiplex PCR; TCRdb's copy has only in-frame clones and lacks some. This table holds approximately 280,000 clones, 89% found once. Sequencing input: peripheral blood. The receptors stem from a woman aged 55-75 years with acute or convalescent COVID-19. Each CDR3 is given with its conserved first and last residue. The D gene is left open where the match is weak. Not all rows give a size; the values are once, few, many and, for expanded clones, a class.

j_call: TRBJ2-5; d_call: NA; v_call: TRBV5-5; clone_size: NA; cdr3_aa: CASSLAGDLMGTQYF; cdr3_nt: TGTGCCAGCAGCTTGGCGGGGGACCTGATGGGGACCCAGTACTTC
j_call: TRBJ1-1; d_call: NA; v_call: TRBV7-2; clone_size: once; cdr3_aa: CASSFLGEPNTEAFF; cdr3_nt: TGTGCCAGCAGCTTTCTGGGAGAACCGAACACTGAAGCTTTCTTT
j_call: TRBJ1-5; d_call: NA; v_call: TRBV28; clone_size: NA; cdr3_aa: CASRVGQPNQPQHF; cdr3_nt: TGTGCCAGCAGAGTAGGACAGCCCAATCAGCCCCAGCATTTT
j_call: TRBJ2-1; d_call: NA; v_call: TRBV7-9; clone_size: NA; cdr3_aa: CASSLQGADEFF; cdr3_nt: TGTGCCAGCAGCTTACAGGGCGCGGATGAGTTCTTC
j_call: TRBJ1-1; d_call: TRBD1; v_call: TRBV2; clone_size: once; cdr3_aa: CASSDRTGSTEAFF; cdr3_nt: TGTGCCAGCAGTGATAGGACAGGGAGCACTGAAGCTTTCTTT
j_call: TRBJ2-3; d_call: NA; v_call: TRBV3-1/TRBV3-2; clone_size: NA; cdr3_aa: CASSQAGYTQYF; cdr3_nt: TGTGCCAGCAGCCAGGCGGGGTATACGCAGTATTTT
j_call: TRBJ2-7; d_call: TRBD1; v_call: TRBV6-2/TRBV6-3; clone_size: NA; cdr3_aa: CASSYAGVPGQTYEQYF; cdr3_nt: TGTGCCAGCAGTTACGCGGGTGTTCCGGGACAGACCTACGAGCAGTACTTC
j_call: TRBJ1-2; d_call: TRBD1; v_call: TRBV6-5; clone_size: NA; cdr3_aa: CASSKSGTGEGYTF; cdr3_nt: TGTGCCAGCAGCAAATCCGGGACAGGGGAAGGCTACACCTTC
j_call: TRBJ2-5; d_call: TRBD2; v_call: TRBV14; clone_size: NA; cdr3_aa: CASSHRRTSGFETQYF; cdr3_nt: TGTGCCAGCAGCCACCGACGGACTAGCGGCTTCGAGACCCAGTACTTC
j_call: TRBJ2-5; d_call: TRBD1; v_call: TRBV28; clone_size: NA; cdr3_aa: CASSFNRGETQYF; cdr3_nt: TGTGCCAGCAGTTTCAACAGGGGTGAGACCCAGTACTTC
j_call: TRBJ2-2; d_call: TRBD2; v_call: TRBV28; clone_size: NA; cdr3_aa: CASSSPAGGNTGELFF; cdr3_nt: TGTGCCAGCAGTTCCCCAGCGGGGGGGAACACCGGGGAGCTGTTTTTT
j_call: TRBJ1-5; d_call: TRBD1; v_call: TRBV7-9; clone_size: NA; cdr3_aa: CASSLPGTATQPQHF; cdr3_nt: TGTGCCAGCAGCTTACCCGGGACAGCAACTCAGCCCCAGCATTTT
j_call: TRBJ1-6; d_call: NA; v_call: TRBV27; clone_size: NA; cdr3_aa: CASSLAWFRDNSPLHF; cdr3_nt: TGTGCCAGCAGTTTAGCGTGGTTCCGGGATAATTCACCCCTCCACTTT
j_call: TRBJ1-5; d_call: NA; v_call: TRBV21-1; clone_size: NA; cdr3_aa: CASTEGGAGNQPQHF; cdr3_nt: TGTGCCAGCACCGAGGGAGGGGCAGGTAATCAGCCCCAGCATTTT
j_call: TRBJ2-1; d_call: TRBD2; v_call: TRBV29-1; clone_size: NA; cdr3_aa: CSVVPGTRLNEQFF; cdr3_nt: TGCAGCGTTGTACCCGGGACTAGGTTGAATGAGCAGTTCTTC
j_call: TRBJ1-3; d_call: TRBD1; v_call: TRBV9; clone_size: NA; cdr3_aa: CASSAGQGNGNTIYF; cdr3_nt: TGTGCCAGCAGCGCTGGACAGGGGAATGGAAACACCATATATTTT
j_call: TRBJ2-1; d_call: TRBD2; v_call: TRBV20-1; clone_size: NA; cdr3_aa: CSASGGNSGSGYEQFF; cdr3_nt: TGCAGTGCAAGTGGGGGGAATAGCGGGAGCGGCTATGAGCAGTTCTTC
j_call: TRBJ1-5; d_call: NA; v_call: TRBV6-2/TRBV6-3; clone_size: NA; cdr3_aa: CASSYPRGATSNQPQHF; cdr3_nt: TGTGCCAGCAGTTACCCGCGGGGGGCAACTAGCAATCAGCCCCAGCATTTT
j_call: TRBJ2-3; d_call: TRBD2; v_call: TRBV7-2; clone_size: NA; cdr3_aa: CASSLIAGGIDTQYF; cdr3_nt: TGTGCCAGCAGCTTAATAGCGGGAGGGATAGATACGCAGTATTTT